The clone carrying this T cell receptor beta chain has only a few counts. Its cognate antigen is unknown. This sample was included in a study of T-cell reconstitution after alpha-beta-depleted transplantation in children. Points from the study as a whole: Reports say that about two months after transplant, the alpha-beta T cells came out of several hundred graft clones that had expanded.

During its preparation, the TCRbeta library received unique molecular identifiers. Via MiXCR, TCRdb re-called the PCR reads, giving one row per CDR3 protein. Among tens of thousands of distinct CDR3 sequences listed, around 9.2% were seen once. This CDR3 is 18 amino acids long. The germline CDR1 and CDR2 sequences are LNHDA and SQIVND (reference sequence). Trimming removed 9 bases from V and 0 bases from J; junction bases left unmatched: 11. This sample comprised PBMCs, mostly from graft donor cells, obtained 60 days after TCRalphabeta/CD19-depleted stem cell transplant. This rearrangement joins TRBV19 to TRBJ2-1; TRBD2 agrees at 13 bases. The source of this sequence is a male patient aged 2-9 years who had a stem cell transplant for chronic granulomatous disease, so the T cells may come from the graft donor. The CDR3 here is CASQLTSGRPSSYNEQFF. CDR3 coding DNA: TGTGCCAGCCAACTGACTAGCGGGAGGCCCAGCTCCTACAATGAGCAGTTCTTC.